The 5 T cell receptor beta chains below come from one sample, sequenced in a study of cytomegalovirus exposure and HLA in healthy donors. 60 Vbeta and 13 Jbeta primers were used in PCR. Method: immunoSEQ multiplex PCR; TCRdb's copy keeps in-frame clones and lacks some. The table records some 94,000 clones, nearly 70% of them present only once. The sample consisted of PBMCs. These receptors were collected from a man aged 45 to 65 in good health and CMV-seronegative.

This chain joins TRBV29-1 and TRBJ2-1, with no clear D. The CDR3 has 11 residues. V lost 4 bases and J 7 bases, leaving 8 bases between the germline ends. CDR1 and CDR2 (germline): SQVTM, ANQGSEA. This CDR3 reads CSVVPVNEQFF. The CDR3, as DNA: TGCAGCGTTGTCCCGGTGAATGAGCAGTTCTTC.

J is TRBJ2-3 and V is TRBV10-3, with TRBD1 matching 8 bases. In germline, CDR1 is ENHRY, CDR2 SYGVKD. The CDR3 contains 17 residues. The V and J ends lost 4 bases and 0 bases, in that order; junction bases with no gene match: 9. In nucleotides, the CDR3 is TGTGCCATCAGTGTTAGACAGGGGCAAACTAGCACAGATACGCAGTATTTT. It encodes CAISVRQGQTSTDTQYF.

This sequence joins TRBV14 and TRBJ2-4, with D perhaps matching TRBD1 (5 bases). Trimming cost V 3 bases and J 0 bases, with 6 bases left between them. The germline gives CDR1 SGHDN, CDR2 FVKESK. The CDR3 spans 14 residues. The CDR3 here is CASSHQGAKNIQYF. The CDR3 nucleotides are TGTGCCAGCAGCCACCAGGGAGCCAAAAACATTCAGTACTTC.

This clone appeared a few times. The chain couples TRBV10-3 to TRBJ1-1, with 8 bases matching TRBD1. Trimming at V came to 4 bases and at J to 2 bases, leaving 6 bases not matched to a gene. Germline V gene sequence: CDR1 ENHRY, CDR2 SYGVKD. The CDR3 covers 15 residues. CDR3 in amino acids: CAISARQGANTEAFF. The DNA of the CDR3 is TGTGCCATCAGTGCAAGGCAGGGGGCTAACACTGAAGCTTTCTTT.

For this clone: The sample holds other DNA sequences that translate to the same CDR3. The chain is built from TRBV5-1 and TRBJ1-6; a possible D gene is TRBD1 (6 bases). CDR1 is SGHRS and CDR2 is YFSETQ in the germline V gene. CDR3 size: 15 residues. Trimming left V 1 base short and J 5 bases short, with 10 bases between. CDR3 bases: TGCGCCAGCAGCTTGCAGGGGCAAGATAATTCACCCCTCCACTTT. Translated: CASSLQGQDNSPLHF. Full variable domain (rest looked up from reference TRBV5-1 and TRBJ1-6): KAGVTQTPRYLIKTRGQQVTLSCSPISGHRSVSWYQQTPGQGLQFLFEYFSETQRNKGNFPGRFSGRQFSNSRSEMNVSTLELGDSALYLCASSLQGQDNSPLHFGNGTRLTVT.